The 7 T cell receptor beta chains presented below share a single source sample, sequenced in a study of T-cell reconstitution after alpha-beta-depleted transplantation in children. Preparation of the TCRbeta library was carried out with unique molecular identifiers. Using its own MiXCR run on the PCR reads, TCRdb lists one record per CDR3 protein. In the table there are about 400,000 distinct CDR3 sequences, about a fifth of which are singletons. This specimen consisted of PBMCs from the stem cell graft donor, obtained from the stem cell graft. The receptors originated from a human donor who donated a stem cell graft to a child with acute myeloid leukemia.

The chain links TRBV4-2 to TRBJ2-7, with D perhaps matching TRBD1 or TRBD2 (5 bases each). V lost 3 bases, J lost 2 bases, and 26 bases lay in between. The CDR3 covers 19 residues. CDR1 LGHNA and CDR2 YNFKEQ come from the germline V gene. CDR3 sequence reads: CASSQTSNPGTVEAYEQYF. CDR3 DNA sequence: TGTGCCAGCAGCCAGACTTCAAATCCGGGGACGGTCGAGGCCTACGAGCAGTACTTC.

This rearrangement joins TRBV12-3 or TRBV12-4 to TRBJ1-2; 7 nucleotides agree with TRBD1. Germline trimming cut 6 bases from V and 5 bases from J; bases unmatched to any gene: 12. The CDR3 is 15 residues long. CDR3 DNA sequence: TGTGCCAGCAGATGGGACAGCCCGGCGGGATATGGCTACACCTTC. This translates into CASRWDSPAGYGYTF.

V gene TRBV15 combines with J gene TRBJ1-4; 7 bases are a match to TRBD1. This CDR3 region has 14 residues. CDR1 LNHNV and CDR2 YYDKDF come from the germline V gene (reference sequence). V gave up 1 base and J gave up 8 bases; unmatched junction bases: 4. The CDR3, as DNA: TGTGCCACCAGCAGAGGACAGGGTGGCGAAAAACTGTTTTTT. The encoded protein is CATSRGQGGEKLFF.

The chain couples TRBV7-8 to TRBJ1-1; D is unresolved. The CDR3 is 13 amino acids. The germline CDR1 and CDR2 sequences are SGHVS and FQNEAQ. Trimming shortened V by 1 base and J by 13 bases, and 16 bases separated the two germline ends. CDR3 DNA sequence: TGTGCCAGCAGCTTAGTCGCAGTGTGGGAGGGTTTCTTT. Translated: CASSLVAVWEGFF.

The CDR3 is CASTRDGETQYF. The CDR3 DNA is TGTGCCAGCACCCGAGACGGGGAGACCCAGTACTTC. The V and J genes are TRBV6-2 or TRBV6-3 and TRBJ2-5; D is unresolved. The CDR3 covers 12 residues. Germline lookup yields CDR1 MNHEY and CDR2 SVGEGT. Trimming shortened V by 7 bases and J by 5 bases, and 11 bases separated the two germline ends.

This clonotype showed up just a few times. The chain joins TRBV5-1 to TRBJ2-1; D is possibly TRBD1 (6 bases). V gave up 2 bases and J gave up 1 base, with 13 bases separating them. The CDR3 contains 16 residues. Germline V gene sequence: CDR1 SGHRS, CDR2 YFSETQ. In nucleotides, the CDR3 is TGCGCCAGCAGCTTAACTTCTCAGGGGTCCTACAATGAGCAGTTCTTC. This translates into CASSLTSQGSYNEQFF.

This clonotype was detected only a few times. The rearrangement links TRBV7-9 to TRBJ2-5, with a possible D match to TRBD2 (5 bases). CDR1 SEHNR and CDR2 FQNEAQ come from the germline V gene (reference sequence). Between the trimmed V and J ends, which lost 0 bases and 5 bases, there was a span of 10 bases. CDR3 length: 14 residues. DNA for the CDR3: TGTGCCAGCAGCTTAGCGCTGGGAGCCGAGACCCAGTACTTC. It is translated as CASSLALGAETQYF.